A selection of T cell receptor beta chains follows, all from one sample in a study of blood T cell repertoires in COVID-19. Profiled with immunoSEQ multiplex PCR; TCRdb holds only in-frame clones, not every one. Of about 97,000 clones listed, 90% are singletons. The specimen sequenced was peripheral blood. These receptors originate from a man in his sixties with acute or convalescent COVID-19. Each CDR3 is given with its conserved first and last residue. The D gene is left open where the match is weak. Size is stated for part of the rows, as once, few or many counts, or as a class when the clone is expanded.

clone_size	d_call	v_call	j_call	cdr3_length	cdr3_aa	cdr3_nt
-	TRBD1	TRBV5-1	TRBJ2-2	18	CASSWGRQGALNTGELFF	TGCGCCAGCAGCTGGGGGCGACAGGGGGCGCTTAACACCGGGGAGCTGTTTTTT
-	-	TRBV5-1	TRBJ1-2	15	CASSPGGASNYGYTF	TGCGCCAGCAGCCCCGGGGGGGCCTCTAACTATGGCTACACCTTC
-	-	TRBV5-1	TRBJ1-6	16	CASSQGNPSYNSPLHF	TGCGCCAGCAGCCAGGGGAACCCCTCCTATAATTCACCCCTCCACTTT
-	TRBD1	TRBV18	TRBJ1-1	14	CASSTGAVNTEAFF	TGTGCCAGCTCCACAGGGGCGGTGAACACTGAAGCTTTCTTT
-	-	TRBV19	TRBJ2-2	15	CASSTGQWNTGELFF	TGTGCCAGTAGTACAGGACAGTGGAACACCGGGGAGCTGTTTTTT
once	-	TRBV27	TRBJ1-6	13	CASSLRTQSPLHF	TGTGCCAGCAGTCTTCGGACTCAATCACCCCTCCACTTT
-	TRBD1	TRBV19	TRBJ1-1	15	CASSIRDRGVPEAFF	TGTGCCAGTAGTATCCGGGACAGGGGGGTCCCTGAAGCTTTCTTT
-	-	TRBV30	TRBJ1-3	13	CAWSQGSGNTIYF	TGTGCCTGGAGTCAGGGCTCTGGAAACACCATATATTTT
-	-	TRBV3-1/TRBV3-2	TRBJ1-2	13	CASSQVGTSGYTF	TGTGCCAGCAGCCAAGTGGGGACTTCTGGCTACACCTTC
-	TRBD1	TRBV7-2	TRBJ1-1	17	CASSAHRDRGKDTEAFF	TGTGCCAGCAGCGCCCACCGGGACAGGGGGAAGGACACTGAAGCTTTCTTT
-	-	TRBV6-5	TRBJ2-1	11	CAVQRGERQFF	TGTGCAGTTCAAAGGGGCGAGAGGCAGTTCTTC
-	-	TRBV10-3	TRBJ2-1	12	CAISSGSNEQFF	TGTGCCATCAGTTCGGGGAGCAATGAGCAGTTCTTC
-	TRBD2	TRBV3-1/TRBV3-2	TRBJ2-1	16	CASSQFSGGGRNEQFF	TGTGCCAGCAGCCAATTTAGCGGGGGGGGCCGGAATGAGCAGTTCTTC
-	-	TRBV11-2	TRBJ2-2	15	CASSLNGGGTGELFF	TGTGCCAGCAGCTTAAATGGTGGGGGGACCGGGGAGCTGTTTTTT
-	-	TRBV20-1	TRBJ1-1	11	CSAPMNTEAFF	TGCAGTGCCCCAATGAACACTGAAGCTTTCTTT
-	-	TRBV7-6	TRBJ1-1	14	CASSPGGLNTEAFF	TGTGCCAGCAGCCCCGGGGGTTTGAACACTGAAGCTTTCTTT
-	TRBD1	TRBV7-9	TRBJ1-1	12	CASSLGQGGAFF	TGTGCCAGCAGCTTAGGACAGGGAGGAGCTTTCTTT
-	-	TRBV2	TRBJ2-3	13	CASRASGTDTQYF	TGTGCCAGCAGAGCTAGCGGCACAGATACGCAGTATTTT
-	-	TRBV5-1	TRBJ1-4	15	CASSLGSGDQEKLFF	TGCGCCAGCAGCTTGGGGTCCGGGGATCAGGAAAAACTGTTTTTT
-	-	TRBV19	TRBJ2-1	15	CASSLSALAGNEQFF	TGTGCCAGTAGTTTATCAGCACTTGCGGGGAATGAGCAGTTCTTC
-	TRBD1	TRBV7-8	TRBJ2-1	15	CASSPRDRVDNEQFF	TGTGCCAGCAGCCCCCGGGACAGGGTGGACAATGAGCAGTTCTTC
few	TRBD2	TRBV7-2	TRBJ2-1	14	CASSFTPGGNEQFF	TGTGCCAGCAGCTTTACGCCGGGGGGAAATGAGCAGTTCTTC
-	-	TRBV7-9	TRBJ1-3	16	CASSSYFGNPGNTIYF	TGTGCCAGCAGCTCATATTTCGGTAACCCTGGAAACACCATATATTTT
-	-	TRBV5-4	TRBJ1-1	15	CASSLGGGLNTEAFF	TGTGCCAGCAGCTTGGGTGGGGGGTTGAACACTGAAGCTTTCTTT
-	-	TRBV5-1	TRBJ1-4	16	CASSLGEVATNEKLFF	TGCGCCAGCAGCTTGGGGGAGGTTGCAACTAATGAAAAACTGTTTTTT
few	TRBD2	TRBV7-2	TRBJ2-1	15	CASSLGLAGNNEQFF	TGTGCCAGCAGCTTAGGGTTAGCGGGAAACAATGAGCAGTTCTTC
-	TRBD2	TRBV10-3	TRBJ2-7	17	CAIREGTSGGPSYEQYF	TGTGCCATCAGAGAAGGGACTAGCGGGGGGCCTTCCTACGAGCAGTACTTC
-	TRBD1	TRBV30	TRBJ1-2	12	CAWSDRGMRYTF	TGTGCCTGGAGTGACAGGGGTATGCGCTACACCTTC
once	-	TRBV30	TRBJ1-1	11	CAWSSAPRAFF	TGTGCCTGGAGTAGTGCCCCCAGGGCTTTCTTT
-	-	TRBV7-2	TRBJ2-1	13	CATARGTYNEQFF	TGTGCCACTGCGCGAGGGACCTACAATGAGCAGTTCTTC
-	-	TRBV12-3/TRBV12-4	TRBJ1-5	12	CASSPRNQPQHF	TGTGCCAGCAGTCCGAGAAATCAGCCCCAGCATTTT
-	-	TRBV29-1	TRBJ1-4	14	CSVDPGGVGEKLFF	TGCAGCGTTGACCCAGGAGGGGTAGGAGAAAAACTGTTTTTT
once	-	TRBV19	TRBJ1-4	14	CASSTGTPNEKLFF	TGTGCCAGTAGTACCGGGACACCAAATGAAAAACTGTTTTTT
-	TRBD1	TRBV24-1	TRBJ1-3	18	CATSDFKTGSSSGNTIYF	TGTGCCACCAGTGATTTCAAGACAGGGTCGAGCTCTGGAAACACCATATATTTT
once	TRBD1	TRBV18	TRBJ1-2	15	CASSPTQGQSYGYTF	TGTGCCAGCTCACCTACACAGGGACAGTCGTACGGCTACACCTTC
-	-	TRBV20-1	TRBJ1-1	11	CSAGRGAEAFF	TGCAGTGCTGGACGGGGAGCTGAAGCTTTCTTT
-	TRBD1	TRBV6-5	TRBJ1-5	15	CASENRGQGNQPQHF	TGTGCCAGCGAGAACAGGGGGCAGGGCAATCAGCCCCAGCATTTT
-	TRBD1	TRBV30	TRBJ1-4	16	CALHLYLDRGEEKLFF	TGTGCCTTACACCTCTATTTAGACAGGGGTGAGGAAAAACTGTTTTTT
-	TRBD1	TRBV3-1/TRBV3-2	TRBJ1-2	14	CASSRSQGAYGYTF	TGTGCCAGCAGCCGATCACAGGGGGCCTATGGCTACACCTTC
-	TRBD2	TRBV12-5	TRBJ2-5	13	CASGLAGEETQYF	TGTGCTAGTGGGCTAGCGGGGGAGGAGACCCAGTACTTC
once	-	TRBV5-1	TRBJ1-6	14	CASSLDRVGSPLHF	TGCGCCAGCAGCTTGGACAGGGTGGGTTCACCCCTCCACTTT
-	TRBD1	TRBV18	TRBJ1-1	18	CASSPPIGTGGLVTEAFF	TGTGCCAGCTCACCACCGATCGGGACAGGGGGGCTTGTGACTGAAGCTTTCTTT
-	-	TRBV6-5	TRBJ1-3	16	CASSYKSGAAGNTIYF	TGTGCCAGCAGTTACAAGTCAGGAGCGGCTGGAAACACCATATATTTT
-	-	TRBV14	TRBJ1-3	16	CASSQERFLTGNTIYF	TGTGCCAGCAGCCAAGAGAGGTTTCTAACTGGAAACACCATATATTTT
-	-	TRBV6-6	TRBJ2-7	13	CATHDPGEYEQYF	TGTGCCACCCACGACCCGGGGGAGTACGAGCAGTACTTC
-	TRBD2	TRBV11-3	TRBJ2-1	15	CASSTGLAGNNEQFF	TGTGCCAGCAGCACGGGACTAGCGGGGAACAATGAGCAGTTCTTC
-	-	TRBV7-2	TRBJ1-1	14	CASSPDRRNTEAFF	TGTGCCAGCAGCCCTGACAGGAGGAACACTGAAGCTTTCTTT
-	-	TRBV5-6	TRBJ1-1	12	CASRYRESAAFF	TGTGCCAGCAGATACAGGGAAAGTGCGGCTTTCTTT
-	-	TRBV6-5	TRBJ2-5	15	CASSSSGTLQETQYF	TGTGCCAGCAGTAGTTCCGGGACACTACAAGAGACCCAGTACTTC
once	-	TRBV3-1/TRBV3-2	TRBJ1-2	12	CASSRWNYGYTF	TGTGCCAGCAGTCGGTGGAACTATGGCTACACCTTC
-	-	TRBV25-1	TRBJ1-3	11	CASTRGNTIYF	TGTGCCAGCACCCGTGGAAACACCATATATTTT
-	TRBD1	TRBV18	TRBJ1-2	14	CASSPPTGDYGYTF	TGTGCCAGCTCACCACCGACAGGGGATTATGGCTACACCTTC
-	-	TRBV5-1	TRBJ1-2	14	CASSLGPGGGGYTF	TGCGCCAGCAGCTTAGGCCCAGGAGGAGGAGGCTACACCTTC
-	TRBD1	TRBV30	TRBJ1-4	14	CAWTPGTGREKLFF	TGTGCCTGGACCCCCGGGACAGGGCGGGAAAAACTGTTTTTT
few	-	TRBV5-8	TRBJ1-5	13	CASSPTGNQPQHF	TGTGCCAGCAGCCCCACAGGCAATCAGCCCCAGCATTTT
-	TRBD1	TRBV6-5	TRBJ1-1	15	CASSYLTGGNTEAFF	TGTGCCAGCAGTTACCTGACAGGGGGAAACACTGAAGCTTTCTTT
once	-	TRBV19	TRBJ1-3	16	CASSIGDSGFGNTIYF	TGTGCCAGTAGTATCGGGGACTCCGGATTCGGAAACACCATATATTTT